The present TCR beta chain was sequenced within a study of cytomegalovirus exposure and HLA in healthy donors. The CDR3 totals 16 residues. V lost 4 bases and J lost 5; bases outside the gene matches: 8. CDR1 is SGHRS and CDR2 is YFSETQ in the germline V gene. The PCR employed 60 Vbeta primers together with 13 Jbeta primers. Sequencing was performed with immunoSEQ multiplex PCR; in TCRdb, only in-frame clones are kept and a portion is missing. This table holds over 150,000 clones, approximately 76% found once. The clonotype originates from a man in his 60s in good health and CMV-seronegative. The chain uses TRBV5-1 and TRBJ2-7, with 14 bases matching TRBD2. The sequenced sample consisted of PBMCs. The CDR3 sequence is CASSGGTSGSLHEQYF. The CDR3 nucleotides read TGCGCCAGCAGCGGCGGGACTAGCGGGAGTCTGCACGAGCAGTACTTC. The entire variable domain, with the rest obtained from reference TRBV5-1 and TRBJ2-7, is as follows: KAGVTQTPRYLIKTRGQQVTLSCSPISGHRSVSWYQQTPGQGLQFLFEYFSETQRNKGNFPGRFSGRQFSNSRSEMNVSTLELGDSALYLCASSGGTSGSLHEQYFGPGTRLTVT.